The 13 T cell receptor beta chains listed next were all sequenced from one sample in a study of blood T cell repertoires in COVID-19. This table comes from immunoSEQ multiplex PCR, and its TCRdb copy is limited to in-frame clones, with some not included. The sample lists around 220,000 clones, just over 90% occurring once. Sequencing was done on a sample of PBMCs or T cells enriched from blood (not recorded which). The origin of the receptors is a woman aged 18-29 years who had recovered from COVID-19.

The rearrangement links TRBV5-1 to TRBJ1-1, with D tentatively TRBD1 (6 bases). Germline values: CDR1 SGHRS, CDR2 YFSETQ. The CDR3 is 12 amino acids. V was clipped by 4 bases and J by 10 bases, with 14 bases between them. CDR3 DNA sequence: TGCGCCAGCAGCCCGGGTGGACAGCTAGCTTTCTTT. Its translation is CASSPGGQLAFF.

The gene calls are TRBV7-9 and TRBJ2-3; 11 bases are a match to TRBD1. There are 15 residues in the CDR3. Germline-derived CDR1 and CDR2 are SEHNR and FQNEAQ (reference sequence). Trimming at V came to 3 bases and at J to 2 bases, leaving 1 base not matched to a gene. CDR3 in DNA: TGTGCCAGCAGCTTGGGACAGGGGGTCACAGATACGCAGTATTTT. Residues: CASSLGQGVTDTQYF.

The chain has TRBV7-9 and TRBJ1-1; D is undetermined. V lost 0 bases to trimming and J lost 5 bases, with 13 bases between them. This CDR3 region has 15 residues. Germline V gives CDR1 SEHNR, CDR2 FQNEAQ (reference sequence). CDR3 amino acids: CASSLAGTRFTEAFF. The CDR3 DNA follows: TGTGCCAGCAGCTTAGCTGGTACGCGATTTACTGAAGCTTTCTTT. Looking up the rest from reference TRBV7-9 and TRBJ1-1 gives the full variable domain: DTGVSQNPRHKITKRGQNVTFRCDPISEHNRLYWYRQTLGQGPEFLTYFQNEAQLEKSRLLSDRFSAERPKGSFSTLEIQRTEQGDSAMYLCASSLAGTRFTEAFFGQGTRLTVV.

The genes are TRBV11-3 and TRBJ1-2, with 8 positions matching TRBD1. The CDR3 has 16 residues. Germline V gene sequence: CDR1 SGHNT, CDR2 YENEEA. After removal of 0 bases from V and 2 bases from J, the junction contained 5 bases not matched to a gene. CDR3 in amino acids: CASSLEGRQGNYGYTF. Here the CDR3 DNA reads TGTGCCAGCAGCTTAGAGGGTCGACAGGGGAACTATGGCTACACCTTC.

The chain employs TRBV3-1 (or the pseudogene TRBV3-2) and TRBJ1-1; D gene unclear. V dropped 4 bases and J dropped 1 base, with 7 bases sitting between them. The CDR3 length is 13 residues. Per germline, CDR1 LGHDT and CDR2 YNNKEL (reference sequence). In DNA, the CDR3 is TGTGCCAGCAGCCGTCTAAGGAACACTGAAGCTTTCTTT. Its translation is CASSRLRNTEAFF.

This clone was observed once. This sequence joins TRBV21-1 and TRBJ1-3; whether TRBD1, the table's D call, matches the DNA was not checked. TRBV21-1 is assigned pseudogene status. The CDR3 totals 16 residues. The CDR3 bases are TGTGCCAGCAGCAACCTGACAGGGATCTCTGGAAACACCATATATTTT. It encodes CASSNLTGISGNTIYF.

The chain employs TRBV7-9 and TRBJ1-1, with 11 bases identical to TRBD1. CDR1 and CDR2 from the germline V gene are SEHNR and FQNEAQ (reference sequence). The length of the CDR3 is 19 residues. The J segment lost 4 bases and the V segment lost 10 bases, leaving 23 bases of the junction unmatched. CDR3 protein: CATQLGQGGASTVATEAFF. CDR3 DNA: TGTGCCACCCAACTGGGACAGGGGGGCGCGAGTACGGTGGCCACTGAAGCTTTCTTT. Full variable domain (missing parts from reference TRBV7-9 and TRBJ1-1): DTGVSQNPRHKITKRGQNVTFRCDPISEHNRLYWYRQTLGQGPEFLTYFQNEAQLEKSRLLSDRFSAERPKGSFSTLEIQRTEQGDSAMYLCATQLGQGGASTVATEAFFGQGTRLTVV.

The rearrangement joins TRBV6-5 to TRBJ1-1, with D possibly TRBD1 on 5 matching bases. This CDR3 has 14 residues. Trimming took 5 bases from V and 3 from J, leaving 13 bases between them. Germline loops: CDR1 MNHEY, CDR2 SVGAGI. As DNA, the CDR3 is TGTGCCAGCAGTCTAAGACAGTCGCACACTGAAGCTTTCTTT. Amino acid sequence: CASSLRQSHTEAFF.

This chain links TRBV11-2 with TRBJ1-2; no reliable D call. Looked up from germline, CDR1 is SGHAT and CDR2 is FQNNGV. The CDR3 covers 13 residues. V was cut by 7 bases and J by 1 base, with 10 bases left in between. For the CDR3, the DNA is TGTGCCAGCACCCAAGGAGGTAACTATGGCTACACCTTC. Translated: CASTQGGNYGYTF.

V is TRBV4-1 and J is TRBJ1-2, with D uncertain. Trimming shortened V by 0 bases and J by 4 bases, and 9 bases separated the two germline ends. The CDR3 totals 14 residues. CDR1 MGHRA and CDR2 YSYEKL come from the germline V gene. The CDR3 DNA follows: TGCGCCAGCAGCCAAGATTACAGAGCCTATGGCTACACCTTC. Translating gives CASSQDYRAYGYTF.

This sequence joins TRBV6-5 and TRBJ1-2; D might be TRBD1 (5 bases). CDR3 length equals 14 residues. Between the trimmed V and J ends, which lost 10 bases and 1 base, there was a span of 16 bases. CDR1 and CDR2 (germline): MNHEY, SVGAGI. CDR3 nucleotides: TGTGCCACCACCCTTAACAGGCATAACTATGGCTACACCTTC. It codes for CATTLNRHNYGYTF.

The chain uses TRBV7-9 and TRBJ2-5, with no clear D. The CDR3 runs 17 residues. V was cut by 4 bases and J by 2 bases, with 20 bases left in between. In germline, CDR1 is SEHNR, CDR2 FQNEAQ (reference sequence). The CDR3 nucleotides read TGTGCCAGCAGCTCTTATGGAGTGTGGGTGAAACAAGAGACCCAGTACTTC. Residues: CASSSYGVWVKQETQYF.

The chain links TRBV20-1 to TRBJ1-4, with D maybe TRBD1 (5 bases). This CDR3 is built from 13 residues. The V and J ends lost 3 bases and 1 base respectively, with 6 bases between them. Per the germline V gene, CDR1 is DFQATT and CDR2 is SNEGSKA (reference sequence). CDR3 loop: CSASRGTNEKLFF. In DNA form, the CDR3 reads TGCAGTGCTAGTAGGGGAACTAATGAAAAACTGTTTTTT.